Reported below is one TCR beta chain. Trimming at V came to 6 bases and at J to 6 bases, leaving 6 bases not matched to a gene. From germline, CDR1 is MNHEY and CDR2 SMNVEV (reference sequence). CDR3 length: 13 residues. The data derive from a study of early T cells in non-severe SARS-CoV-2 infection. Unique molecular identifiers tagged individual cDNA molecules. TCRdb recomputed calls from the 5' RACE reads with MiXCR, one row per CDR3 protein. The repertoire has some 57,000 distinct CDR3 sequences, roughly an eighth of them found once; the top ten carry around 5%. The sequenced sample consisted of whole blood. This clonotype was obtained from an adult who was a healthcare worker with PCR-confirmed SARS-CoV-2 infection or an uninfected control (not recorded which). The chain joins TRBV27 to TRBJ1-2, with TRBD1 matching over 8 bases. CDR3 region: CASSLRGLDGYTF. In DNA, the CDR3 is TGTGCCAGCAGCCTCAGGGGGCTAGATGGCTACACCTTC.